One sample yielded the 3 T cell receptor beta chains listed below, sequenced in a study of vaccination and CD4 T cells after COVID-19. Sequenced with the Oncomine TCR Beta short-read assay was DNA taken from cultured CD4+ T cells. TCRdb reanalysed the PCR reads using MiXCR and keeps one entry per CDR3 protein. The repertoire includes under 15,000 distinct CDR3 sequences, more than 35% of them detected once, and 7% to 9.5% sits in the top ten. The antigens for these receptors are not known. Regarding treatment: roughly 11-day PBMC culture with coronavirus spike peptide pools or control peptides (ViraFEST assay). Sequenced here: CD4+ T cells from blood, cultured in vitro, sampled after SARS-CoV-2 vaccination. These receptor sequences come from a human donor who had recovered from COVID-19.

The J gene is TRBJ2-3, the V gene TRBV19, with 9 bases fitting TRBD2. V was pared by 1 base and J by 6 bases, with 11 bases of the junction left unmatched. The CDR3 is 17 amino acids. The germline V gene has CDR1 LNHDA and CDR2 SQIVND (reference sequence). As DNA, the CDR3 is TGTGCCAGTAGTATAGTAAGCGGGAGGATTCACCCCGATACGCAGTATTTT. Translation gives CASSIVSGRIHPDTQYF.

This chain's CDR3 is CASSQAKDTEAFF. In DNA, the CDR3 is TGTGCCAGCAGCCAAGCTAAGGACACTGAAGCTTTCTTT. V usage is TRBV3-1 and J usage is TRBJ1-1; D is undetermined. Trimming took off 1 base at V and 3 bases at J, with 6 bases between the two ends. This CDR3 comprises 13 residues. Germline V gene lookup returns CDR1 LGHDT and CDR2 YNNKEL (reference sequence).

V usage is TRBV10-3 and J usage is TRBJ2-7; maybe TRBD2 (7 bases). Germline loops: CDR1 ENHRY, CDR2 SYGVKD. Trimming stripped 3 bases from V and 4 bases from J, with 13 bases between. The CDR3 length is 14 residues. The CDR3 coding sequence is TGTGCCATCAGTGAAGAGGGGGGGCTATACGAGCAGTACTTC. The encoded protein is CAISEEGGLYEQYF.